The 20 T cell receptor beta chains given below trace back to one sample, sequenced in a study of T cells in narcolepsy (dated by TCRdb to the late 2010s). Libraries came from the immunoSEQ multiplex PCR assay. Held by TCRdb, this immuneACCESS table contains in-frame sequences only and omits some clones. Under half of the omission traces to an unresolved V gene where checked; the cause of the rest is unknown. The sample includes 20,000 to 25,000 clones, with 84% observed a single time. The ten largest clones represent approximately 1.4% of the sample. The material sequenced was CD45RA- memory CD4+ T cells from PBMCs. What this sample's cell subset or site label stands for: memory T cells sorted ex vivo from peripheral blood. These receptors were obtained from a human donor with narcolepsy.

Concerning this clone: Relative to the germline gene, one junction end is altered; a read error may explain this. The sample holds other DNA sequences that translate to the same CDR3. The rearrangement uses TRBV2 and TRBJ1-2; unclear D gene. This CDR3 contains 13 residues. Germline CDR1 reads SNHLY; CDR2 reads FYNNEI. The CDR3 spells CASSGGSNYGYTF. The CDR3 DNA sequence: TGTGCCAGTAGTGGTGGCTCGAACTATGGCTACACCTTC.

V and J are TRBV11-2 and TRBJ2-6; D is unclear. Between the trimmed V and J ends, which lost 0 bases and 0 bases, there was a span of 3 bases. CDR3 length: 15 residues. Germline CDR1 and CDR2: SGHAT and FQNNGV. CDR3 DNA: TGTGCCAGCAGCTTAGATAGCTCTGGGGCCAACGTCCTGACTTTC. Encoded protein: CASSLDSSGANVLTF.

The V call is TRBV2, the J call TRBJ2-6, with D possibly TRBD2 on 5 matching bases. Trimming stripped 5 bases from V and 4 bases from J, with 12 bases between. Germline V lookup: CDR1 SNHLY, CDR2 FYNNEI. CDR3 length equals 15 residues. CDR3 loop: CASSSGVEGANVLTF. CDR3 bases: TGTGCCAGCAGTAGCGGAGTTGAAGGGGCCAACGTCCTGACTTTC.

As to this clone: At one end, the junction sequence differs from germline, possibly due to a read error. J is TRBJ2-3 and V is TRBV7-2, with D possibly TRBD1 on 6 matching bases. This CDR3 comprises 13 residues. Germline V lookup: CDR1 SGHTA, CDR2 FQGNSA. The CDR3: CASSLGLDSTVEF. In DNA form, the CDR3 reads TGTGCCAGCAGCCTCGGCCTGGACAGTACAGTCGAGTTT. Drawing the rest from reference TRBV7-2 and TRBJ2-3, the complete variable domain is GAGVSQSPSNKVTEKGKDVELRCDPISGHTALYWYRQSLGQGLEFLIYFQGNSAPDKSGLPSDRFSAERTGGSVSTLTIQRTQQEDSAVYLCASSLGLDSTVEFGPGTRLTVL.

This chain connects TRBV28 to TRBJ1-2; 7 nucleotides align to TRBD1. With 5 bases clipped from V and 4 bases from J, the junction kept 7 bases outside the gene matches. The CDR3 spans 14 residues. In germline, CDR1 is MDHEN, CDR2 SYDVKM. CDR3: CASSGPGGPYGYTF. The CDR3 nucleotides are TGTGCCAGCAGTGGACCAGGGGGGCCCTATGGCTACACCTTC.

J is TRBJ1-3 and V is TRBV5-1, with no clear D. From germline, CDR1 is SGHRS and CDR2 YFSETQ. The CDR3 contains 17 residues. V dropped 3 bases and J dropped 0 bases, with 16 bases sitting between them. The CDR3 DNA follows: TGCGCCAGCAGCTATGGCGATAACTTCGGCTCTGGAAACACCATATATTTT. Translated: CASSYGDNFGSGNTIYF.

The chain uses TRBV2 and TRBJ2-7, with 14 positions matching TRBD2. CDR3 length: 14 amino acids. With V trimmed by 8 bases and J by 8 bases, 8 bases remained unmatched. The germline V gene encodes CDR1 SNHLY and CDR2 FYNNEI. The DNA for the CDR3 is TGTGCCAGCTTCCCGGGACTAGCGGGAGAGAAGCAGTACTTC. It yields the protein CASFPGLAGEKQYF.

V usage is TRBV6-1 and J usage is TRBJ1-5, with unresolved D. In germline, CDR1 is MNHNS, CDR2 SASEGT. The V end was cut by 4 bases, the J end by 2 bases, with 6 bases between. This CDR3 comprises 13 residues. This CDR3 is CASSGLRNQPQHF. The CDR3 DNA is TGTGCCAGCAGTGGACTGCGCAATCAGCCCCAGCATTTT.

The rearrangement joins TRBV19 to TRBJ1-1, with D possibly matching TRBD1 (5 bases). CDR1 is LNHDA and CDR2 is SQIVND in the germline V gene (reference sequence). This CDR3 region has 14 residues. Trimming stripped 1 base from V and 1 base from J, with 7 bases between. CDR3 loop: CASSIAGANTEAFF. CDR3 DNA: TGTGCCAGTAGTATAGCCGGGGCGAACACTGAAGCTTTCTTT.

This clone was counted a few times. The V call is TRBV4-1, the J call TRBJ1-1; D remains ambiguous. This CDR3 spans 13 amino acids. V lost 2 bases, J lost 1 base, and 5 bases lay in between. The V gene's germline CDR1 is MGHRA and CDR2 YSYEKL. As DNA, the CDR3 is TGCGCCAGCAGCCAAAGGGAGAACACTGAAGCTTTCTTT. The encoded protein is CASSQRENTEAFF.

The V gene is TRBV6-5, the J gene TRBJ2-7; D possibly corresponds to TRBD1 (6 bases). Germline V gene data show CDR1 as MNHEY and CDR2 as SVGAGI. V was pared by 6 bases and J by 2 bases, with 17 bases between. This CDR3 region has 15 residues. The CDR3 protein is CASRGRGSQAYEQYF. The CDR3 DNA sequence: TGTGCCAGCAGGGGCAGGGGTTCTCAAGCCTACGAGCAGTACTTC.

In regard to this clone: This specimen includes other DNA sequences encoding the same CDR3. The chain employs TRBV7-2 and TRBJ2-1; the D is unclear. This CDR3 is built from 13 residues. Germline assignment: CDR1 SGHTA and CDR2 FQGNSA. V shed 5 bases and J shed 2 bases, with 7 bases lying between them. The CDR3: CASSHDTYNEQFF. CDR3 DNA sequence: TGTGCCAGCAGCCACGACACCTACAATGAGCAGTTCTTC.

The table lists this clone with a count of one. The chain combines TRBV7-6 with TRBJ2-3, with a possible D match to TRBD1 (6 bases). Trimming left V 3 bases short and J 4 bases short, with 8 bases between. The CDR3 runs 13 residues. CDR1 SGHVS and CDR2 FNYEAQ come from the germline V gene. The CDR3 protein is CASSFQGSDTQYF. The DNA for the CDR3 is TGTGCCAGCAGCTTTCAGGGGTCAGATACGCAGTATTTT.

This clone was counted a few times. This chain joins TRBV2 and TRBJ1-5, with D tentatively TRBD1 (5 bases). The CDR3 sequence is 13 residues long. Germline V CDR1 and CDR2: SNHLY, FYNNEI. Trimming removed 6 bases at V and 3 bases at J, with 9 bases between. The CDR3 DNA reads TGTGCCAGCAGAAGGGACGTCAATCAGCCCCAGCATTTT. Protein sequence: CASRRDVNQPQHF.

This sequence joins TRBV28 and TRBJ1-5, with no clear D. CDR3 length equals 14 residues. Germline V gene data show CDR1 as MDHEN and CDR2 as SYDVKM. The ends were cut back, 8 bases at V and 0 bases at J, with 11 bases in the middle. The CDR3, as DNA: TGTGCCAGCCGTTGGGTCAATAGCAATCAGCCCCAGCATTTT. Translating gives CASRWVNSNQPQHF.

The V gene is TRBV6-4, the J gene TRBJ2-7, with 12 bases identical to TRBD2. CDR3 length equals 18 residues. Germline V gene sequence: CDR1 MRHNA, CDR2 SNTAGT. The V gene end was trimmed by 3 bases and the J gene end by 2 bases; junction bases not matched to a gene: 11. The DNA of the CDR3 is TGTGCCAGCAGTGATGCGTGGACTAGCGGGATTTGTACCTACGAGCAGTACTTC. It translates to CASSDAWTSGICTYEQYF.

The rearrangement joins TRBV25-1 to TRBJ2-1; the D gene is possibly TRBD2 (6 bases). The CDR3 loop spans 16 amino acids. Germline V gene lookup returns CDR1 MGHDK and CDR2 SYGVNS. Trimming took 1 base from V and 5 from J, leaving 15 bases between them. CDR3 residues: CASSESTGVEDNEQFF. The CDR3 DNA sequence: TGTGCCAGCAGTGAATCCACGGGAGTAGAGGACAATGAGCAGTTCTTC.

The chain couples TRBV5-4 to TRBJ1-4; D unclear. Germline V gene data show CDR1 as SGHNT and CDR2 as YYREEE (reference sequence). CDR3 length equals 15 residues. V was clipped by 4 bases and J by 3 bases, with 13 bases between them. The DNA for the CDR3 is TGTGCCAGCAGCCCGGATTTGCAGGCTAATGAAAAACTGTTTTTT. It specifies CASSPDLQANEKLFF. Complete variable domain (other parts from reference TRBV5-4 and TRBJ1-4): ETGVTQSPTHLIKTRGQQVTLRCSSQSGHNTVSWYQQALGQGPQFIFQYYREEENGRGNFPPRFSGLQFPNYSSELNVNALELDDSALYLCASSPDLQANEKLFFGSGTQLSVL.

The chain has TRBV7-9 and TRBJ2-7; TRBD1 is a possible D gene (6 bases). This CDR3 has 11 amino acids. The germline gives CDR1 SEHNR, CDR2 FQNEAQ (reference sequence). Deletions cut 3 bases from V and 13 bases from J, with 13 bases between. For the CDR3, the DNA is TGTGCCAGCAGCTTGACCGGGACACCCTACTTC. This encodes CASSLTGTPYF.

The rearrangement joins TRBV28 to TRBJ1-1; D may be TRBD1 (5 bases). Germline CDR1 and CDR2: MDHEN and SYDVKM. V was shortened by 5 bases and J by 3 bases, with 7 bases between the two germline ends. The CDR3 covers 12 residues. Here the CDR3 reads CASSMGDTEAFF. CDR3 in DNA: TGTGCCAGCAGTATGGGGGACACTGAAGCTTTCTTT. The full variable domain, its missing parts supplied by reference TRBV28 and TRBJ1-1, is DVKVTQSSRYLVKRTGEKVFLECVQDMDHENMFWYRQDPGLGLRLIYFSYDVKMKEKGDIPEGYSVSREKKERFSLILESASTNQTSMYLCASSMGDTEAFFGQGTRLTVV.